This T cell receptor (beta chain) was observed in a study of T cells expressing NK-cell markers. At the level of the study: Most of the eight sequenced donors tested HCMV-seropositive; one tested seronegative.

Notes on this clonotype: The antigen is not known.

cDNA encoding TCR beta was synthesized via 5'RACE template switching incorporating UMIs. Following a re-call of the 5' RACE reads, TCRdb has one entry per CDR3 protein and lacks DNA. The repertoire table contains about 390,000 distinct CDR3 sequences. Germline assignment: CDR1 KGHDR and CDR2 SFDVKD. This CDR3 contains 14 residues. Study conclusions and caveats: Also leading the CD3+CD56-NKG2C+ fraction in a few donors were these clonotypes. The dominant NKG2C+ clonotypes represented 1.0-7.0% of CD8+ T cells in several donors.

The sample consisted of blood T cells: a sorted CD56 or NKG2C T cell subset, CD4+ or CD8+ T cells, or bulk PBMC T cells (not recorded which). The genes are TRBV24-1 and TRBJ2-1. The clonotype was recovered from a woman between 45 and 60 years old in good health. The CDR3 sequence: CATSEGWGEVEQFF.